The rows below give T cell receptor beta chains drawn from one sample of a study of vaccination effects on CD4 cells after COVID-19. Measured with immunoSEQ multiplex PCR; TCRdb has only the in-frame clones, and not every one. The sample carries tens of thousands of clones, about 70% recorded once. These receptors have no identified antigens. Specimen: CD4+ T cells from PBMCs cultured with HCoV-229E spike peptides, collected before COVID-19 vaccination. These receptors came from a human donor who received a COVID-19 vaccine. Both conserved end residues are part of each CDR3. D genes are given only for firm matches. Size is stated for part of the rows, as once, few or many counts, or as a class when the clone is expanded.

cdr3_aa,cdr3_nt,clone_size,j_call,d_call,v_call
CASSRNIDSPNYGYTF,TGTGCCAGCAGCCGTAATATAGACAGTCCTAACTATGGCTACACCTTC,.,TRBJ1-2,.,TRBV5-6
CAISARQESYGYTF,TGTGCCATCAGTGCCCGACAGGAGTCTTATGGCTACACCTTC,few,TRBJ1-2,.,TRBV10-3
CASSLRGPTDTQYF,TGTGCCAGCAGCCTCAGGGGGCCCACAGATACGCAGTATTTT,.,TRBJ2-3,TRBD1,TRBV9
CATSDLGSPTGELFF,TGTGCCACCAGTGATTTGGGCTCGCCCACCGGGGAGCTGTTTTTT,few,TRBJ2-2,.,TRBV24-1
CASSYLLRAREGYTF,.,.,TRBJ1-2,.,TRBV6-2/TRBV6-3
CASSDLTGASTDTQYF,TGCGCCAGCAGTGACCTAACAGGAGCTAGCACAGATACGCAGTATTTT,.,TRBJ2-3,.,TRBV10-1
CASSLARTGGLGEETQYF,TGTGCCAGCAGCTTAGCGCGAACAGGGGGCTTGGGGGAAGAGACCCAGTACTTC,.,TRBJ2-5,TRBD1,TRBV7-9
CASSLWTASNTGELFF,TGCGCCAGCAGCCTTTGGACTGCCTCGAACACCGGGGAGCTGTTTTTT,.,TRBJ2-2,.,TRBV5-1
CASSLTGSSSYNSPLHF,TGTGCCAGCAGCTTGACAGGATCCAGCTCCTATAATTCACCCCTCCACTTT,.,TRBJ1-6,.,TRBV5-5
CASSLVREETQYF,TGCGCCAGCAGCTTGGTCCGAGAAGAGACCCAGTACTTC,.,TRBJ2-5,.,TRBV5-1
CAWNRGQETQYF,TGTGCCTGGAACAGGGGTCAAGAGACCCAGTACTTC,.,TRBJ2-5,TRBD1,TRBV30
CASSPIAGLARHEQFF,TGTGCCAGCAGCCCTATTGCAGGACTAGCTAGGCATGAGCAGTTCTTC,.,TRBJ2-1,.,TRBV21-1
CASSLTGNTDTQYF,TGTGCCAGCAGTTTGACAGGGAACACAGATACGCAGTATTTT,.,TRBJ2-3,TRBD1,TRBV6-6
CASGIPSGGDTGELFF,TGTGCTAGTGGTATCCCTAGCGGGGGTGACACCGGGGAGCTGTTTTTT,.,TRBJ2-2,TRBD2,TRBV12-5
CASSGGQGAASNEQFF,TGCGCCAGCAGCGGGGGCCAGGGGGCCGCGTCCAATGAGCAGTTCTTC,.,TRBJ2-1,TRBD1,TRBV4-1
CATSRGNSGEETQYF,TGTGCCACCAGCAGAGGGAATAGCGGGGAAGAGACCCAGTACTTC,once,TRBJ2-5,TRBD2,TRBV15
CASSVTSGGYEQFF,TGCGCCAGCAGCGTCACTAGCGGGGGTTATGAGCAGTTCTTC,.,TRBJ2-1,TRBD2,TRBV5-1
CASSPPQGDGETQYF,TGTGCCAGCTCACCACCACAGGGGGACGGGGAGACCCAGTACTTC,.,TRBJ2-5,TRBD1,TRBV18
CASSGDSRNQPQHF,TGTGCCAGCAGTGGAGACAGCCGCAATCAGCCCCAGCATTTT,.,TRBJ1-5,.,TRBV2
CASSPSAQDNYGYTF,TGTGCCAGCTCACCATCGGCGCAGGATAACTATGGCTACACCTTC,.,TRBJ1-2,.,TRBV18
CASIRTSGTGDPETQYF,TGTGCCAGTATTCGGACCTCCGGAACAGGGGACCCAGAGACCCAGTACTTC,.,TRBJ2-5,TRBD1,TRBV19